This T cell receptor beta chain was captured in a study of shared clonotypes between healthy human individuals. The study's findings and limits: Rarefaction demonstrated incomplete sorted-subset sequencing despite large depth.

Germline V gives CDR1 SNHLY, CDR2 FYNNEI. V dropped 7 bases and J dropped 0 bases, with 14 bases sitting between them. The CDR3 has 15 amino acids. Comment on this clone: Its antigen is currently unknown.

TCRdb keeps only in-frame clones here, not all; method: immunoSEQ multiplex PCR. This table holds over 2 million clones, under 95% found once. The sequence was collected from a man between 18 and 29 years old in good health. Some clones in this sample may be carry-over from other donors' samples. The chain recombines TRBV2 with TRBJ2-3; the D call may be TRBD1 or TRBD2 (6 bases each). The source material was naive CD4+ T cells from PBMCs. Subset in this sample: CD45RA+ positively selected. For the CDR3, the DNA is TGTGCCAGCAACCGGAGGGGGGCTAGCACAGATACGCAGTATTTT. Protein sequence: CASNRRGASTDTQYF.